This TCR beta chain was identified during a study of blood T cell repertoires in COVID-19 (dated by TCRdb to the early 2020s). Background on the whole study: Collaborator samples came from the United States, Italy and Spain and covered acute and convalescent phases of COVID-19. The prospective study material was composed of cDNA or gDNA derived from T cells, B-cell-depleted T cells, or PBMCs. Deeply sampled blood TCRbeta repertoires from subjects exposed to, actively infected with, or recovered from COVID-19 were included in the dataset. The repertoires were released in a freely available public database intended as a resource for research on the immune response to SARS-CoV-2. The samples were drawn from the first 160 participants of the ongoing ImmuneRACE study and from 1,254 subjects provided by 6 global collaborators. The sample metadata nearly always contained a de-identified subject ID, COVID-19 status, age in years and sex. Where HLA class I and class II types were available, the types were taken from metadata supplied by the sample provider, not from assay-based typing.

Findings and caveats that apply to the study as a whole: How much clinical and demographic metadata was included differed by source and by participant, and the metadata was provided uncurated.

With regard to this clone: There is no known antigen for this receptor. Base-call qualities are not available, and no considerably larger clone is one nucleotide away.

The CDR3 measures 14 amino acids from cysteine to phenylalanine. CDR3 DNA only is kept here, 42 bases in frame from base 1. The germline V gene (reference sequence) sets CDR1 to MNHEY and CDR2 to SMNVEV. After removal of 3 bases from V and 9 bases from J, the junction retains 8 bases not matched to a gene. TCRbeta CDR3 regions were amplified from genomic DNA by means of the immunoSEQ Assay, a bias-controlled multiplex PCR. On the authors' methods: Within the assay, amplification of reference gene primers was used to estimate how many nucleated cells each sample contained. To quantify the absolute abundance of each unique TCRbeta CDR3 rearrangement, sequence reads were collapsed and filtered. For each sample, productive Simpson clonality was calculated by taking the square root of Simpson's diversity index across productive rearrangements. TCRdb took over this immuneACCESS table, retaining in-frame rearrangements with V and J assigned. Such tables are incomplete; in checked studies, under half of the missing clones stem from an unresolved V gene, and the remainder is unexplained. V, J and clone size derive from that table, while D and trimming were established from the DNA sequence. The sample table holds tens of thousands of clones, of which around nine tenths were seen once. The top ten constitute around 4.6% of the sample.

Whole blood was collected in K2EDTA tubes by collaborating institutions according to the institutions' own protocols. For TCRbeta analysis, collaborator samples were shipped as frozen whole blood, as isolated PBMCs, or as DNA extracted from either sample type. This sequence uses TRBV27 and TRBJ2-1, and TRBD2 matches 7 of the central bases. Sample: peripheral blood. This receptor was obtained from a human donor in a cohort sampled during active COVID-19. In nucleotides, the sequence is TGTGCCAGCAGTTTCAGCGGGATTGAAGGTGAGCAGTTCTTC. This gives the protein CASSFSGIEGEQFF.